This T cell receptor (beta chain) is drawn from a study of CD8 T cells in ankylosing spondylitis. This clonotype was recorded a few times. TCRdb analysed the 5' RACE reads with MiXCR anew, one entry per CDR3 protein. The top ten clones hold less than 9% of a sample with 250,000 to 350,000 distinct CDR3 sequences, roughly 20% of them seen once. The CDR3 is 14 residues long. Between the trimmed V and J ends, which lost 5 bases and 9 bases, there was a span of 18 bases. Per germline, CDR1 SGHVS and CDR2 FNYEAQ. The chain employs TRBV7-6 and TRBJ2-3; D remains unclear. The clonotype comes from a male donor with ankylosing spondylitis or in good health (not recorded which). Input material: blood, either unsorted or a sorted T cell fraction (not recorded which). The CDR3, as DNA: TGTGCCAGCAGCAAAACGGACGCCTCGTTCACGCAGTATTTT. Translation gives CASSKTDASFTQYF. Full variable domain (missing parts from reference TRBV7-6 and TRBJ2-3): GAGVSQSPRYKVTKRGQDVALRCDPISGHVSLYWYRQALGQGPEFLTYFNYEAQQDKSGLPNDRFSAERPEGSISTLTIQRTEQRDSAMYRCASSKTDASFTQYFGPGTRLTVL.